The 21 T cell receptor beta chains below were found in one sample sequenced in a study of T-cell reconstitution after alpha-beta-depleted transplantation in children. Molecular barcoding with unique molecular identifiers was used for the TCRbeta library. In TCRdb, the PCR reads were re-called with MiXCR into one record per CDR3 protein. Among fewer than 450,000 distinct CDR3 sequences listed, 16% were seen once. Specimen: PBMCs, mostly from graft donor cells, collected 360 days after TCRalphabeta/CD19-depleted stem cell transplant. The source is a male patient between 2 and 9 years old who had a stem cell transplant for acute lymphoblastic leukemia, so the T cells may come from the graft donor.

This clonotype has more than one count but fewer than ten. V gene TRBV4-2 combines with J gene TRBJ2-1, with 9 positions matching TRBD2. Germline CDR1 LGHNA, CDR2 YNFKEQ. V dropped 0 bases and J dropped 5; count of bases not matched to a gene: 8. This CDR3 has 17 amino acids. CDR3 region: CASSQETLAGAHNEQFF. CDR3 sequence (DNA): TGTGCCAGCAGCCAAGAGACCTTAGCGGGGGCCCACAATGAGCAGTTCTTC.

This CDR3 reads CSAWRRPNEQFF. In nucleotides, the CDR3 is TGCAGTGCATGGCGAAGGCCGAATGAGCAGTTCTTC. This chain links TRBV20-1 with TRBJ2-1; D ambiguous. Looked up from germline, CDR1 is DFQATT and CDR2 is SNEGSKA (reference sequence). Trimming removed 6 bases from V and 7 bases from J, with 13 bases in between. There are 12 residues in the CDR3.

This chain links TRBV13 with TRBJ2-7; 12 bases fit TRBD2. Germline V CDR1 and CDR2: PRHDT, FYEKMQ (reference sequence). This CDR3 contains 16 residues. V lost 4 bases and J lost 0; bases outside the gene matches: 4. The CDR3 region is CASSSLAGGNSYEQYF. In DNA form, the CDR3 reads TGTGCCAGCAGCTCCCTAGCGGGAGGGAACTCCTACGAGCAGTACTTC. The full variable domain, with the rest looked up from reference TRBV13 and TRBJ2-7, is AAGVIQSPRHLIKEKRETATLKCYPIPRHDTVYWYQQGPGQDPQFLISFYEKMQSDKGSIPDRFSAQQFSDYHSELNMSSLELGDSALYFCASSSLAGGNSYEQYFGPGTRLTVT.

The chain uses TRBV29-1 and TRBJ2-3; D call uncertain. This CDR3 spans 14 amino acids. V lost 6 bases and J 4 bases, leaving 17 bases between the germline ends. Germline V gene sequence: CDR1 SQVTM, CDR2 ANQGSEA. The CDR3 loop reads CSVIELGRADTQYF. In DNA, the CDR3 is TGCAGCGTAATCGAGTTGGGAAGGGCAGATACGCAGTATTTT.

Written as DNA, the CDR3 is TGTGCCACAGACAGGGGCCGTGAGCAGTTCTTC. Its translation: CATDRGREQFF. The chain has TRBV24-1 and TRBJ2-1, with 8 bases fitting TRBD1. Germline V gives CDR1 KGHDR, CDR2 SFDVKD. The CDR3 loop spans 11 amino acids. Unmatched junction bases numbered 4, after V lost 10 bases and J lost 9 bases.

CDR3 sequence: CAFSFRPYGTDWAGELFF. The CDR3 region has the DNA TGTGCCTTCAGTTTTCGCCCCTATGGGACCGATTGGGCCGGGGAGCTGTTTTTT. The genes are TRBV3-1 and TRBJ2-2, with D perhaps being TRBD1 or TRBD2 (5 bases each). This CDR3 is 18 amino acids long. V lost 11 bases, J lost 6 bases, and 31 bases lay in between. CDR1 and CDR2 (germline): LGHDT, YNNKEL (reference sequence).

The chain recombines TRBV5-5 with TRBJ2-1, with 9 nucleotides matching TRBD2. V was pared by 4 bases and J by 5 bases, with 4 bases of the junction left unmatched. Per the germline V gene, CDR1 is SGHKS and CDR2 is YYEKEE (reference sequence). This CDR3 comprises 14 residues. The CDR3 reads CASSPSGRNNEQFF. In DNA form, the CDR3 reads TGTGCCAGCAGCCCGAGCGGGAGGAACAATGAGCAGTTCTTC.

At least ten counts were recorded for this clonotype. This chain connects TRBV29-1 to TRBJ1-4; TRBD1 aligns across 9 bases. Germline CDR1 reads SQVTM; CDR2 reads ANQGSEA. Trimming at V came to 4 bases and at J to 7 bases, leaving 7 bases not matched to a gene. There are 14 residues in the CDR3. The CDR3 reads CSVAGTGRGEKLFF. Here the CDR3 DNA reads TGCAGCGTTGCAGGGACAGGGAGAGGTGAAAAACTGTTTTTT.

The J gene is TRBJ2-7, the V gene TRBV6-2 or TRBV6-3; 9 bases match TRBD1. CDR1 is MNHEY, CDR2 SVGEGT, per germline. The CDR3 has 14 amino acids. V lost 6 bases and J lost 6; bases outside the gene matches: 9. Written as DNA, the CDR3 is TGTGCCAGCAGCTCCGGGACAGGGACCCTCGAGCAGTACTTC. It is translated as CASSSGTGTLEQYF.

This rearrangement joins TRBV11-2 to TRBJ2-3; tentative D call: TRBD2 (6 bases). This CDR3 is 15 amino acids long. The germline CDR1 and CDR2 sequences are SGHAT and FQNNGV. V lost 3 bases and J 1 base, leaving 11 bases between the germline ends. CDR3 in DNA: TGTGCCAGCAGCTTGGACACGGGAGGCACAGATACGCAGTATTTT. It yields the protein CASSLDTGGTDTQYF. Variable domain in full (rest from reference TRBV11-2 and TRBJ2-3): EAGVAQSPRYKIIEKRQSVAFWCNPISGHATLYWYQQILGQGPKLLIQFQNNGVVDDSQLPKDRFSAERLKGVDSTLKIQPAKLEDSAVYLCASSLDTGGTDTQYFGPGTRLTVL.

The CDR3: CSAAQGAEQYF. The DNA for the CDR3 is TGCAGCGCCGCCCAGGGAGCCGAGCAGTACTTC. The chain uses TRBV29-1 and TRBJ2-7; either TRBD1 or TRBD2 may fit D (5 bases each). CDR3 length: 11 amino acids. Trimming pared 7 bases from V and 6 bases from J, leaving 13 bases between. Germline lookup yields CDR1 SQVTM and CDR2 ANQGSEA.

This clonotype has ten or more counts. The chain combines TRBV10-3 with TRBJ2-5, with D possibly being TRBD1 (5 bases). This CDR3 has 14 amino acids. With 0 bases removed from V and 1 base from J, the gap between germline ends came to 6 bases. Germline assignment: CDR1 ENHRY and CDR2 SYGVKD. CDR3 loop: CAISESDIQETQYF. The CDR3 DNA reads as TGTGCCATCAGTGAGTCGGACATCCAAGAGACCCAGTACTTC.

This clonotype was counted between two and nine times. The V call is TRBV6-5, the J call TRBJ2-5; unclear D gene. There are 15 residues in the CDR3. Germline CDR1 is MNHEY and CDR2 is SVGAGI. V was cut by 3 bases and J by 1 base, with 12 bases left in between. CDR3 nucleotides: TGTGCCAGCAGTTATGAGGCAGGTCCCCAAGAGACCCAGTACTTC. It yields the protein CASSYEAGPQETQYF.

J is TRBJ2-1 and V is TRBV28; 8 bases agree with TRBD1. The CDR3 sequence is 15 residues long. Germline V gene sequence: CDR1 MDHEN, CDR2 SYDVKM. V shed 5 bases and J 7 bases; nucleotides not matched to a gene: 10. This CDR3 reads CASSDTGGKGNEQFF. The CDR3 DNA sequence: TGTGCCAGCAGTGATACAGGGGGGAAAGGTAATGAGCAGTTCTTC.

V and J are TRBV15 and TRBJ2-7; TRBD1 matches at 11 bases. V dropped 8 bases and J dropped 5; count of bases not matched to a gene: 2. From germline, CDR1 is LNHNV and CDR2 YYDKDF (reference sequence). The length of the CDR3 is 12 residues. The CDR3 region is CATGTGGNEQYF. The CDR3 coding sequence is TGTGCCACCGGGACAGGGGGTAACGAGCAGTACTTC.

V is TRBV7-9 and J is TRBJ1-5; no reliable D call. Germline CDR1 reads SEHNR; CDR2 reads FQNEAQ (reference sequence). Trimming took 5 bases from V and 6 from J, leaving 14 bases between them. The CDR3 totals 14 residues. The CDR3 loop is CASSPHAVTQPQHF. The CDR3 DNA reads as TGTGCCAGCAGCCCTCATGCGGTGACTCAGCCCCAGCATTTT.

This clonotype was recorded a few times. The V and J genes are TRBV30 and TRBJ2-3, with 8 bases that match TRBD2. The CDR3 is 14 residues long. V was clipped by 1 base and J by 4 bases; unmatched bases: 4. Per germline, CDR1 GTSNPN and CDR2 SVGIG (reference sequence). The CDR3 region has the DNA TGTGCCTGGAGTGGTGCGGGAGGCCCAGATACGCAGTATTTT. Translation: CAWSGAGGPDTQYF.

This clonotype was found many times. The CDR3 nucleotides are TGTGCCAGCAGCCTTGCAGGCGGCAATGAGCAGTTCTTC. Translation gives CASSLAGGNEQFF. This chain connects TRBV11-2 to TRBJ2-1, with D unresolved. Germline CDR1 and CDR2: SGHAT and FQNNGV. V gave up 5 bases and J gave up 6 bases, with 11 bases separating them. The CDR3 sequence is 13 residues long.

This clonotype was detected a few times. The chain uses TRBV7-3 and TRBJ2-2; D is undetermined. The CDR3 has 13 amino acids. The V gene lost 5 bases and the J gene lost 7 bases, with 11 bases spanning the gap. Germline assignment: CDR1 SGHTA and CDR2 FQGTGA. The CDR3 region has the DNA TGTGCCAGCAGCGCCCACCGGCGCGGGGAGCTGTTTTTT. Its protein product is CASSAHRRGELFF.

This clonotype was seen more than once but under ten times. CDR3 residues: CASSLGRREQFF. The DNA for the CDR3 is TGTGCCAGCAGCCTCGGTCGTCGGGAGCAGTTCTTC. The chain uses TRBV5-6 and TRBJ2-1; no firm D call. The CDR3 is made up of 12 amino acids. Trimming left V 4 bases short and J 10 bases short, with 12 bases between. Germline lookup yields CDR1 SGHDT and CDR2 YYEEEE.

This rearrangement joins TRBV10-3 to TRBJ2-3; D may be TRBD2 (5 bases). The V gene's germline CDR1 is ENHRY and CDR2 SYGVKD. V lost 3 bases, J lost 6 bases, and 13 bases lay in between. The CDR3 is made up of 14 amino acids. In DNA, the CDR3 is TGTGCCATCAGTGATGTGGGGAGTGTGGATACGCAGTATTTT. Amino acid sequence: CAISDVGSVDTQYF.